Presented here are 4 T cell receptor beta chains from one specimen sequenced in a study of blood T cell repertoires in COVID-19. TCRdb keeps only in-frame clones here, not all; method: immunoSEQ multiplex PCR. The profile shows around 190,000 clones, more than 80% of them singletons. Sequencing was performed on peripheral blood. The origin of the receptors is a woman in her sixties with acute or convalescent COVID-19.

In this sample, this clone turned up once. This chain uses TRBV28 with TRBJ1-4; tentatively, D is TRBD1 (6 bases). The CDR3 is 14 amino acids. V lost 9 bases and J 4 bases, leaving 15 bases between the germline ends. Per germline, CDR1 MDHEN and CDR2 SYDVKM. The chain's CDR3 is CASKRLQGNEKLFF. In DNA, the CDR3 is TGTGCCAGTAAGCGCCTACAGGGTAATGAAAAACTGTTTTTT.

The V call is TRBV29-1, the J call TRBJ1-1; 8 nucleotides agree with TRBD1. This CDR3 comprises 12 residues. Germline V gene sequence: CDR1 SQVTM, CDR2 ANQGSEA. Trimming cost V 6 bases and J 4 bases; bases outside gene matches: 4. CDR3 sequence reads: CSVAGTGTEAFF. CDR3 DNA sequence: TGCAGCGTAGCCGGGACAGGCACTGAAGCTTTCTTT.

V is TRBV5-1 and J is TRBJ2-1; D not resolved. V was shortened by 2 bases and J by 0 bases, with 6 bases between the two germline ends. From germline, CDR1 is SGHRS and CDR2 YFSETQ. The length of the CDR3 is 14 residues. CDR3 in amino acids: CASSFPSSYNEQFF. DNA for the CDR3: TGCGCCAGCAGCTTCCCTAGCTCCTACAATGAGCAGTTCTTC.

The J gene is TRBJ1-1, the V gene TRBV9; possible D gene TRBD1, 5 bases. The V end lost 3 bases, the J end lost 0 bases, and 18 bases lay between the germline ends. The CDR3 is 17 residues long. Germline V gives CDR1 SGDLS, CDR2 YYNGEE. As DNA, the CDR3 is TGTGCCAGCAGCGACACCCAAGGGGCGGGGATGAACACTGAAGCTTTCTTT. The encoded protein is CASSDTQGAGMNTEAFF.